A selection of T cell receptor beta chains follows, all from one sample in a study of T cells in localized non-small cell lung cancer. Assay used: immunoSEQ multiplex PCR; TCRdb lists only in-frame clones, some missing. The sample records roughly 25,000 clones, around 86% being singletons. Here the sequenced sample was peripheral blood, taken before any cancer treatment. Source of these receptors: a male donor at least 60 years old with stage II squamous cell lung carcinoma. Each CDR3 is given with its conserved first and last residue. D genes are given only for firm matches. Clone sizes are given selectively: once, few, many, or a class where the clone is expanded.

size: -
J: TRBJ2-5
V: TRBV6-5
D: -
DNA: TGTGCCAGCTCTCTAACTTCGGGACTCGCGAGTCAGTACTTC
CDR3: CASSLTSGLASQYF

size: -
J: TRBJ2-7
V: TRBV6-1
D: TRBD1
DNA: TGTGCCAGCGTATCGACAGGGGTCTCCTACGAGCAGTACTTC
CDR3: CASVSTGVSYEQYF

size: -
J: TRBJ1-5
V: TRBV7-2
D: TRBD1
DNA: TGTGCCAGCAGTTTACAGGGGGGTCAGCCCCAGCATTTT
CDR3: CASSLQGGQPQHF

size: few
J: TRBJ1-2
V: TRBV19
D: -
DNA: TGTGCCAGTAGTATACGGGGGGAGGGGATCTATGGCTACACCTTC
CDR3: CASSIRGEGIYGYTF

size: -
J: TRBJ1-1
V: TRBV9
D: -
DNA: TGTGCCAGCAGCCAACGGCCAGGGGATACTGAAGCTTTCTTT
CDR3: CASSQRPGDTEAFF

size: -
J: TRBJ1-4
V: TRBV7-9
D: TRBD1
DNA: TGTGCCAGCAGCTTAGAAAGGGGGCAGGTGTTTTTT
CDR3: CASSLERGQVFF

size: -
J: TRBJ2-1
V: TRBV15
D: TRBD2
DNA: TGTGCCACCAGGACTAGCGATACCTACAATGAGCAGTTCTTC
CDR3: CATRTSDTYNEQFF

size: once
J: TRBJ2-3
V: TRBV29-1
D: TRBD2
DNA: TGCAGCGTTACGAAGCCCACTAGCGGCACAGATACGCAGTATTTT
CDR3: CSVTKPTSGTDTQYF

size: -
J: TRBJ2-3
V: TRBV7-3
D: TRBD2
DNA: TGTGCCAGCAGCTCGGAGGGACTAGCGGGAGTGGATACAGATACGCAGTATTTT
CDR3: CASSSEGLAGVDTDTQYF

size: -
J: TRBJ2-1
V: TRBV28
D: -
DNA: TGTGCCAGCAGTTTCTCCCCCGGAGTGAGCGTTCGGTTCTTC
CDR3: CASSFSPGVSVRFF

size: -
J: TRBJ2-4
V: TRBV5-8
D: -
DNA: TGTGCCAGCAGCTCCGGGACCCTAGGGGCCAAAAACATTCAGTACTTC
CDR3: CASSSGTLGAKNIQYF

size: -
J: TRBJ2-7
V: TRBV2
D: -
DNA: TGTGCCAGCACCAGGATTACCTACGAGCAGTACTTC
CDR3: CASTRITYEQYF

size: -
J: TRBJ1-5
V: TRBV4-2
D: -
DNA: TGTGCCAGCAGCCAAGAAAGTGTGGGGAATCAGCTCCAGCATTTT
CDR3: CASSQESVGNQLQHF

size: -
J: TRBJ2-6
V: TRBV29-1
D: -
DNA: TGCAGCGCCAGGGGACCTGGGGCCAACGTCCTGACTTTC
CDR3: CSARGPGANVLTF

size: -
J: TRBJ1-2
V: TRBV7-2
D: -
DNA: TGTGCCAGCAGCACCCCCGGGACGGTTTGGGAGGGCACCTTC
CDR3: CASSTPGTVWEGTF

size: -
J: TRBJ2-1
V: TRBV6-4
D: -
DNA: TGTGCCAGCAGTGTTAGTAGGACTTCCTACAATGAGCAGTTCTTC
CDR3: CASSVSRTSYNEQFF

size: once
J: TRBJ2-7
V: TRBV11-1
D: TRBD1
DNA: TGTGCCAGCAGCACCCCGGGCACCTGGGACAGGGACGAGCAGTACTTC
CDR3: CASSTPGTWDRDEQYF